This T cell receptor (beta chain) comes out of a study of identical twins. Only a few counts were recorded for this clonotype. The antigen is not known. General study findings and limits: Interpretation of the results relied on cross-sectional statistical analysis and not on following the same donors. Sequences that were beta out-of-frame showed weaker excess twin sharing.

One entry per CDR3 protein results from TCRdb running MiXCR on the 5' RACE reads. The table lists about 480,000 distinct CDR3 sequences, 12% to 15% of them singletons. The CDR3 has 13 amino acids. Trimming shortened V by 3 bases and J by 6 bases, and 14 bases separated the two germline ends. CDR1 and CDR2 from the germline V gene are DFQATT and SNEGSKA (reference sequence). Healthy Caucasians supplied all donations. These data are also associated with another study on yellow fever vaccine responses in identical twins.

This chain links TRBV20-1 with TRBJ1-1, with D tentatively TRBD1 (6 bases). Specimen: CD4+ T cells sorted from blood. The origin of this receptor is a woman aged 18-30 years in good health. The CDR3 DNA is TGCAGTGCTAGTATTGGGGGCTTGCCTGAAGCTTTCTTT. Encoded protein: CSASIGGLPEAFF.